This TCR beta chain was sequenced for a study of T cell repertoires in cytomegalovirus infection. Whole-study results and caveats: Cumulated frequencies of public TCR beta families served to identify carriers of CMV plus the relevant HLA. CMV-specific TCR beta clonotypes restricted by HLA-C dominated the ex vivo response.

J was trimmed by 5 bases and V by 0 bases; bases with no gene match: 3. Per the germline V gene, CDR1 is MNHEY and CDR2 is SMNVEV (reference sequence). The CDR3 consists of 16 residues. Each CDR3 protein gets one entry after TCRdb re-called the reads with MiXCR. The sample consists of about 110,000 distinct CDR3 sequences, under 30% of them appearing once. As regards this clonotype: Antigen specificity is unknown.

The receptor comes from a human donor in good health (CMV status not recorded). Some clones in this sample may be carry-over from other donors' samples. The rearrangement joins TRBV27 to TRBJ1-4, with 10 bases identical to TRBD1. The sample here was CD8+ T cells from cultured PBMCs, taken from culture after CMV antigen stimulation. The CDR3 loop is CASSLSGQGSNEKLFF. The CDR3 DNA sequence: TGTGCCAGCAGTTTATCGGGACAGGGGTCCAATGAAAAACTGTTTTTT.